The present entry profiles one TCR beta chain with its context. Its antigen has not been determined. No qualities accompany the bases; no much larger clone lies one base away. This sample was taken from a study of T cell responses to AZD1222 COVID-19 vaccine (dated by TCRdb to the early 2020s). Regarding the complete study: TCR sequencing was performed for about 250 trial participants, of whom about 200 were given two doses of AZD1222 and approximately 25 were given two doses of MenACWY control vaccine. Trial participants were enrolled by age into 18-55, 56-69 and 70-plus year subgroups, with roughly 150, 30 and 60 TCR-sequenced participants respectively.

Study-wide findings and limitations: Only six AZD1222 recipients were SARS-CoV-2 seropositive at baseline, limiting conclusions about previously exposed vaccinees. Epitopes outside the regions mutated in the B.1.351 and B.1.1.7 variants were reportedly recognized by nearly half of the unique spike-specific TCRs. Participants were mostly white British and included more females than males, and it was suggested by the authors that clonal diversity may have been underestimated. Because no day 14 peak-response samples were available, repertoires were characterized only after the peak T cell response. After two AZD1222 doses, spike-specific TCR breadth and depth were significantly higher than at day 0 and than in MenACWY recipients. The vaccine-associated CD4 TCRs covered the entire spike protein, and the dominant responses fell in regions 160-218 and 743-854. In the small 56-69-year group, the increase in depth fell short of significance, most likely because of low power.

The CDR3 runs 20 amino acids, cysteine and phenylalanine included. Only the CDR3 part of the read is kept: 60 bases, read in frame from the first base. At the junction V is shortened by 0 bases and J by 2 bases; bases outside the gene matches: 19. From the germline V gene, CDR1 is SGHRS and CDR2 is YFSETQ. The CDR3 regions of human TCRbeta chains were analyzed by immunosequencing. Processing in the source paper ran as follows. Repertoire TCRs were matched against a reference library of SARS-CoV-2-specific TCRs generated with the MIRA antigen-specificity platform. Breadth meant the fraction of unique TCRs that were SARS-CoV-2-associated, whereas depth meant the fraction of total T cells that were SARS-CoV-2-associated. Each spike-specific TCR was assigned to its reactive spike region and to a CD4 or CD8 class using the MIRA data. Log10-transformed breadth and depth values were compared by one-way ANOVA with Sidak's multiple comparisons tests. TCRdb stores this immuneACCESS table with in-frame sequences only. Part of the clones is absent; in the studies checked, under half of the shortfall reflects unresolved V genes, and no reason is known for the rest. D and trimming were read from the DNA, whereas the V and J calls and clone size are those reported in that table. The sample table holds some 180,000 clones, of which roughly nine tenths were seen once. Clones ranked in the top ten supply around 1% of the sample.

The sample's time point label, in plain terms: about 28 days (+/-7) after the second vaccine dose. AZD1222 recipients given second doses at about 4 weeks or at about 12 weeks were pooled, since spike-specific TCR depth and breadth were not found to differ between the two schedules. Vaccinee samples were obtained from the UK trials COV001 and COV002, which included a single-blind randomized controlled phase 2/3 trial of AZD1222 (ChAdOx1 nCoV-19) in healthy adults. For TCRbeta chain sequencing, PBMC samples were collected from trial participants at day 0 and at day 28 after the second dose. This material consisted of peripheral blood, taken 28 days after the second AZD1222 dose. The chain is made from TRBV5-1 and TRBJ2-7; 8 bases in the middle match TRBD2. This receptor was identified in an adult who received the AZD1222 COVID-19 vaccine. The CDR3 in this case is CASSLGDVVGRAGVPYEQYF. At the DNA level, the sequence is TGCGCCAGCAGCTTGGGGGATGTGGTGGGACGAGCGGGGGTTCCCTACGAGCAGTACTTC.